The text below deals with one T cell receptor (beta chain). This specimen belongs to a study of blood T cell repertoires in COVID-19. Background on the study: There were acute and convalescent COVID-19 samples, and they came from the United States, Italy and Spain.

J lost 6 bases, V lost 6 bases, and 5 bases had no gene match. There are 13 residues in the CDR3. Germline lookup yields CDR1 MNHEY and CDR2 SVGAGI. Sequenced by immunoSEQ multiplex PCR; TCRdb stores in-frame clones only, minus some. The sample has more than 150,000 clones, roughly nine tenths seen once. The chain recombines TRBV6-5 with TRBJ1-1; TRBD1 matches 9 bases. Material for sequencing was peripheral blood. The sequence came from a man in his sixties or seventies with active or convalescent COVID-19. The CDR3 DNA reads TGTGCCAGCAGCCGGACAGGGGCCCCTGAAGCTTTCTTT. This gives the protein CASSRTGAPEAFF.